The sequence of this T cell receptor beta chain was determined in a study of immune cell composition in non-small cell lung cancer. CDR1 and CDR2 from the germline V gene are SGHVS and FQNEAQ. This CDR3 is 15 amino acids long. V gave up 6 bases and J gave up 3 bases, with 16 bases separating them. The repertoire was sequenced with immunoSEQ multiplex PCR; TCRdb's copy has only in-frame clones and lacks some. The sample gives just over 3,000 clones, roughly 70% of which show up once; about an eighth is in the top ten. Normal lung sampling was at least 3 cm from the tumour, as distant as possible. Genomic DNA came from frozen unsorted single-cell suspensions. Points on this clone: Its matching antigen is unknown.

Study conclusions and caveats: Squamous carcinomas (about 75%) more often had tumour-associated clones >0.5% than adenocarcinomas (33%).

The chain recombines TRBV7-8 with TRBJ2-3, with a weak D call TRBD2 (6 bases). Sequenced material: non-adjacent lung tissue. The origin of this receptor is a human donor with non-small cell lung cancer. The CDR3 DNA reads TGTGCCAGCAGTGATGTCAGGGAGGTTACAGATACGCAGTATTTT. Encoded protein: CASSDVREVTDTQYF. The full variable domain, its missing parts supplied by reference TRBV7-8 and TRBJ2-3, is GAGVSQSPRYKVAKRGQDVALRCDPISGHVSLFWYQQALGQGPEFLTYFQNEAQLDKSGLPSDRFFAERPEGSVSTLKIQRTQQEDSAVYLCASSDVREVTDTQYFGPGTRLTVL.